The clone carrying this T cell receptor beta chain was counted between two and nine times. V was shortened by 1 base and J by 1 base, with 8 bases between the two germline ends. The length of the CDR3 is 14 residues. Germline V lookup: CDR1 SGHRS, CDR2 YFSETQ. Method: immunoSEQ multiplex PCR; TCRdb's copy keeps in-frame clones and lacks some. The profile shows 300,000 to 350,000 clones, roughly 90% of them singletons. The data stem from a study of blood T cell repertoires in COVID-19. Study details: COVID-19 samples collected from the United States, Italy and Spain covered acute and convalescent phases. Sources were T cells, B-cell-depleted T cells, or PBMCs; the material itself was cDNA or gDNA.

The source material was peripheral blood. This clonotype originated in a woman aged 25-40 years with COVID-19, enrolled during active disease. The chain couples TRBV5-1 to TRBJ1-1, with unresolved D. The CDR3 nucleotides read TGCGCCAGCAGCTTGTTGCCGGGGAACACTGAAGCTTTCTTT. This encodes CASSLLPGNTEAFF.